This T cell receptor beta chain was identified during a study of T cell repertoires in cytomegalovirus infection. On the study more broadly: Public TCR beta signature analysis indicated the presence of both CMV infection and matching HLA type. General observations from the study: Across the ex vivo response, the dominant clonotypes were HLA-C-restricted CMV-specific TCR beta clonotypes.

A note on this clonotype: Its specificity is unknown.

V was pared by 3 bases and J by 5 bases, with 20 bases between. The germline CDR1 and CDR2 sequences are DFQATT and SNEGSKA (reference sequence). This CDR3 spans 16 amino acids. TCRdb itself ran the reads through MiXCR, one entry per CDR3 protein. Here the sample spans under 200,000 distinct CDR3 sequences, approximately 30% being singletons. This receptor was obtained from a human donor in good health (CMV status not recorded). Some clones in this sample may be carry-over from other donors' samples. The rearrangement joins TRBV20-1 to TRBJ1-5, with D tentatively TRBD1 (6 bases). Sequencing used PBMCs. As DNA, the CDR3 is TGCAGTGCTAGGGGGGGCTTGGAGACGGAGGATCAGCCCCAGCATTTT. Translation gives CSARGGLETEDQPQHF.